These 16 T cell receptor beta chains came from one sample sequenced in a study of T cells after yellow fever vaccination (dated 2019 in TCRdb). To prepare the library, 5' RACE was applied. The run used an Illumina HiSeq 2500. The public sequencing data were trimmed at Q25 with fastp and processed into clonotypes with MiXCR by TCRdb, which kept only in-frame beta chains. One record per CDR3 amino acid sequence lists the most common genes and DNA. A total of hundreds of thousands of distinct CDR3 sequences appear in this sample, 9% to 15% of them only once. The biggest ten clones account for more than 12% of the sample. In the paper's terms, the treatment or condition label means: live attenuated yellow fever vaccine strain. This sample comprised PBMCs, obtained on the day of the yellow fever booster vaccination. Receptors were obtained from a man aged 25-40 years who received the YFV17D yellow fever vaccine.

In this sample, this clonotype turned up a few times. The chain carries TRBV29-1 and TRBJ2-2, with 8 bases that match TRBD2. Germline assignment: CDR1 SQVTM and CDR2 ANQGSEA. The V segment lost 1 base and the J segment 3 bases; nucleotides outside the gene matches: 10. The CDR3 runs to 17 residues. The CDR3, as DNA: TGCAGCGTTGAAGGGGGCGGGGGGTTTTCTTACACCGGGGAGCTGTTTTTT. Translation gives CSVEGGGGFSYTGELFF.

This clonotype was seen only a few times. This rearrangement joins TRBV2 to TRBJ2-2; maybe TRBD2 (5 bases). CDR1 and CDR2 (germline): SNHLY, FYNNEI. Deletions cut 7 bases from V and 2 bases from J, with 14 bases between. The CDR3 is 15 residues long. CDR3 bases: TGTGCCAGCAATATGGTCAGCGGCAACACCGGGGAGCTGTTTTTT. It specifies CASNMVSGNTGELFF.

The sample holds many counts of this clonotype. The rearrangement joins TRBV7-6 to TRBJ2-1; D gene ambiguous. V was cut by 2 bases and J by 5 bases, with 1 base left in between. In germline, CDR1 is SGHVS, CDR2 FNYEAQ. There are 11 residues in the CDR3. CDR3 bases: TGTGCCAGCAGCTTACACAATGAGCAGTTCTTC. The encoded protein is CASSLHNEQFF.

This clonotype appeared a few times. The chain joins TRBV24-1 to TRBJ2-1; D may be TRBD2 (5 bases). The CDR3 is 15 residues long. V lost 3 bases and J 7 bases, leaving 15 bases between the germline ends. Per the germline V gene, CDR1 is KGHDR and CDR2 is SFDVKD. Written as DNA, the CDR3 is TGTGCCACCAGTGATGTCTGGGGAGCACGAAATGAGCAGTTCTTC. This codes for CATSDVWGARNEQFF.

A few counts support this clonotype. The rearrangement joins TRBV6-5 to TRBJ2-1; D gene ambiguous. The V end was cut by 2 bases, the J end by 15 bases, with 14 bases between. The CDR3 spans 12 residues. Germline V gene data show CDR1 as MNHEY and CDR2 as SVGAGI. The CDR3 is CASSYKPYLRFF. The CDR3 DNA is TGTGCCAGCAGTTACAAACCATACTTGCGGTTCTTC.

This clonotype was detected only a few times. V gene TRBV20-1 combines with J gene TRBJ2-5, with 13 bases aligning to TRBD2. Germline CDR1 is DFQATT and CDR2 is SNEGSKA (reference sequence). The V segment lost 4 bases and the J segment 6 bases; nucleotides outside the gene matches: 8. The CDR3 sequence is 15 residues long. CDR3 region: CSAKGTSGDGKTQYF. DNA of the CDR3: TGCAGTGCTAAAGGGACTAGCGGGGATGGAAAGACCCAGTACTTC.

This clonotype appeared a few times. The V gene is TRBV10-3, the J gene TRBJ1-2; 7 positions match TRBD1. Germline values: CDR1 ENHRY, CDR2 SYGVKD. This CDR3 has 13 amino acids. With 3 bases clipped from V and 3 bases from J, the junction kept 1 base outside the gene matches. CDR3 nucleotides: TGTGCCATCAGTGACACAGGGGACTATGGCTACACCTTC. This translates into CAISDTGDYGYTF.

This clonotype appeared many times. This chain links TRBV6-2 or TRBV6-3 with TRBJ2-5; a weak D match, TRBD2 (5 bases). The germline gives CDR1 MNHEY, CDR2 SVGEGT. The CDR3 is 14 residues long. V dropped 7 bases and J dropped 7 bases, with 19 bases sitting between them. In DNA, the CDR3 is TGTGCCAGCACCTCCGGCCCCGCGGCGGGGACCCAGTACTTC. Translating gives CASTSGPAAGTQYF.

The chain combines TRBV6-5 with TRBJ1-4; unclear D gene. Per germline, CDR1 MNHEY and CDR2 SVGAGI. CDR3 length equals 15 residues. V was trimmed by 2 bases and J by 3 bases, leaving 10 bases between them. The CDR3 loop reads CASSYGRRSNEKLFF. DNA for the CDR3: TGTGCCAGCAGTTACGGGCGAAGATCTAATGAAAAACTGTTTTTT.

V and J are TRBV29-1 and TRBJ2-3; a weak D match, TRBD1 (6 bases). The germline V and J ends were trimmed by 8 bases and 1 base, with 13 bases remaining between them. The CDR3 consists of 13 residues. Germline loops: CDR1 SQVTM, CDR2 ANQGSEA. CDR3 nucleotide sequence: TGCAGCACCTACAGGGTAGGCACAGATACGCAGTATTTT. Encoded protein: CSTYRVGTDTQYF.

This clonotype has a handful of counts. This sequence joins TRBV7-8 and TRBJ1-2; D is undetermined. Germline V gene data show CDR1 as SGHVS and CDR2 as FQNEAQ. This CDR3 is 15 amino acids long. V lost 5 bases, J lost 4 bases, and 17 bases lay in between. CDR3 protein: CASSLREDYSYGYTF. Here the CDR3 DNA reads TGTGCCAGCAGCCTTAGGGAGGATTACAGCTATGGCTACACCTTC.

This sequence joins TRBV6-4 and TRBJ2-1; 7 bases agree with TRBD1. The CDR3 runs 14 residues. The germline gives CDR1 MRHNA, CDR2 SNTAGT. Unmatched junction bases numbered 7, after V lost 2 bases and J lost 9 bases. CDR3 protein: CASSDRQGGSEQFF. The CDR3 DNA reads TGTGCCAGCAGTGACAGACAGGGTGGGAGTGAGCAGTTCTTC.

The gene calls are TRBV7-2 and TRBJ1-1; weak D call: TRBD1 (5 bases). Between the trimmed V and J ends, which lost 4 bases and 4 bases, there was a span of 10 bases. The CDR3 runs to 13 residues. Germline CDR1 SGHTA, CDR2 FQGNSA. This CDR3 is CASSWGGGTEAFF. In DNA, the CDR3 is TGTGCCAGCAGCTGGGGTGGGGGCACTGAAGCTTTCTTT.

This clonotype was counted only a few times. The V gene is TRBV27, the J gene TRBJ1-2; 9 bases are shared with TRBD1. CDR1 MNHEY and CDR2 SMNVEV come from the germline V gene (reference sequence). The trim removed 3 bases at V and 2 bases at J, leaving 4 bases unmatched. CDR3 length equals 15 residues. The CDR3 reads CASSLGTGRNYGYTF. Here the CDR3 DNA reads TGTGCCAGCAGTTTGGGGACAGGGAGGAACTATGGCTACACCTTC.

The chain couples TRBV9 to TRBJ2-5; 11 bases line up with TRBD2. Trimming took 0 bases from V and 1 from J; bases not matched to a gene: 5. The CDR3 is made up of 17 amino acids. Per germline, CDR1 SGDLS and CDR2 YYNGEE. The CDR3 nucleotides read TGTGCCAGCAGCGTAGCTCCAACTAGCGGGAGCCAAGAGACCCAGTACTTC. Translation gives CASSVAPTSGSQETQYF.

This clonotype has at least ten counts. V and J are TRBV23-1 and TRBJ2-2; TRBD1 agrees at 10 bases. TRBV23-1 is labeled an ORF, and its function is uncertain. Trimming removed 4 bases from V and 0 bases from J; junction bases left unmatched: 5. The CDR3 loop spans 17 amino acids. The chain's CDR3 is CASSPGDRGPNTGELFF. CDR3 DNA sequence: TGCGCCAGCAGTCCGGGGGACAGGGGCCCGAACACCGGGGAGCTGTTTTTT.